This T cell receptor beta chain was profiled in a study of cytomegalovirus exposure and HLA in healthy donors. Study results and limitations: Later on, a genetic analysis was performed. It linked a missense variant in DCLRE1C with V- and J-gene trimming of TCR beta. The study put around 180 TCR beta chains on its list as cytomegalovirus-associated.

Germline V gene sequence: CDR1 MNHEY, CDR2 SVGAGI. This CDR3 has 14 amino acids. V trimming: 5 bases; J trimming: 4 bases; junction bases outside the gene matches: 6. Use of 60 Vbeta and 13 Jbeta primers characterized the PCR. Original data processing: In a later analysis, of 80 million to 90 million unique beta chains, about 11 million appeared in at least two donors. The assay was immunoSEQ multiplex PCR, and TCRdb's table has in-frame clones only and misses some. The V and J calls and clone size are taken from that table; D and trimming were inferred from the DNA. The sample records some 130,000 clones, 70% to 90% being singletons. On this clone itself: Its target is not known.

The chain combines TRBV6-5 with TRBJ1-2; 8 nucleotides agree with TRBD1. The specimen was PBMCs. The clonotype comes from a boy between 10 and 17 years old in good health and CMV-seronegative. The CDR3 DNA reads TGTGCCAGCAGTATAGACGACAGGGGCTATGGCTACACCTTC. Translation: CASSIDDRGYGYTF.